This T cell receptor (beta chain) emerged from a study of T cells in Graves' hyperthyroidism and ophthalmopathy. RNA transcripts gave rise to amplified TCR beta CDR3 regions. A first-round RT-PCR of the TCR CDR3 used the HTBI primer set. TCRdb independently ran MiXCR on the multiplex PCR reads; one entry per CDR3 protein. The table shows 90,000 to 120,000 distinct CDR3 sequences, with about a sixth occurring only once. There are many counts of this clonotype. Its matching antigen is unknown. The study's findings and limits: Blood also carried most thyroid clonotypes expanded above 0.001. Model output signaled ophthalmopathy a median about 6.3 months ahead of onset.

Trimming cost V 2 bases and J 4 bases; bases outside gene matches: 17. In germline, CDR1 is SGHAT, CDR2 FQNNGV. This CDR3 comprises 18 residues. The sequence was collected from a woman between 45 and 60 years old with Graves' hyperthyroidism. The chain has TRBV11-2 and TRBJ2-7; 7 positions match TRBD2. Sequenced: blood. CDR3 sequence (DNA): TGTGCCAGCAGCTTAAGATACCTGACAGAGACTAGCAAATACGAGCAGTACTTC. Its translation: CASSLRYLTETSKYEQYF.